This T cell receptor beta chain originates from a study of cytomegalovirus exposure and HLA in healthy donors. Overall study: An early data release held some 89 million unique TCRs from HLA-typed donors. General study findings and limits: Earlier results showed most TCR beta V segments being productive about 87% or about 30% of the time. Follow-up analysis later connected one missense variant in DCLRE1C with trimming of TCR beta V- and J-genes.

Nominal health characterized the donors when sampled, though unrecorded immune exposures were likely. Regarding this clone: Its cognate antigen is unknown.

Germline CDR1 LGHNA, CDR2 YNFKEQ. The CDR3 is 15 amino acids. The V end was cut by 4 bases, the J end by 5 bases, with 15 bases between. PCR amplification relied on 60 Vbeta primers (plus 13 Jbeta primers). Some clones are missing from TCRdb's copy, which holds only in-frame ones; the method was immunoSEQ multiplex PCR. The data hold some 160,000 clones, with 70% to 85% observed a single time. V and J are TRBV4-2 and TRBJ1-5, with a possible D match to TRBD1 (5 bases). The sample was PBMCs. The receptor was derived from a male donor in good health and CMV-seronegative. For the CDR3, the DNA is TGTGCCAGCAGCCCCCGTGGAGGGGCGGATCAGCCCCAGCATTTT. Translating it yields CASSPRGGADQPQHF.